This entry concerns a single T cell receptor beta chain. Its antigen is not known. CDR3 length: 15 amino acids. CDR1 is GTSNPN, CDR2 SVGIG, per germline (reference sequence). Unmatched junction bases numbered 10, after V lost 4 bases and J lost 10 bases. This sample was taken from a study of long-term antiretroviral therapy in people with HIV. Findings and limits, study-wide: Neither ART adherence, viral resistance nor therapy changes were documented. Pre-ART expanded clones dominated the repertoire at every time point.

The immunoSEQ assay was v3.0, run at survey level. The repertoire was sequenced with immunoSEQ multiplex PCR; TCRdb's copy has only in-frame clones and lacks some. The repertoire includes under 50,000 clones, 85% to 95% of them detected once, and around 2% sits in the top ten. This TCR came from a man aged 30-40 years with HIV. Material: unsorted PBMCs, obtained roughly 9.4 years after starting antiretroviral therapy. The J gene is TRBJ1-6, the V gene TRBV30; 10 nucleotides line up with TRBD1. The CDR3 DNA is TGTGCCTGGAATCCCGGGGACAGGGGTAGCTCACCCCTCCACTTT. It yields the protein CAWNPGDRGSSPLHF.